This T cell receptor beta chain comes out of a study of cytomegalovirus exposure and HLA in healthy donors. The primer mix had 60 Vbeta and 13 Jbeta primers. Profiling relied on immunoSEQ multiplex PCR, and the TCRdb table lists in-frame clones only, not all of them. The sample shows about 70,000 clones, more than 75% of them seen only once. Study-wide results and caveats: Reports indicate that TCR beta sequences accurately predicted the HLA-A and HLA-B alleles of most subjects.

Donors counted as nominally healthy when sampled, yet unrecorded immune exposures were likely. Remarks on this clone: Its cognate antigen is unknown.

The CDR3 consists of 14 residues. Germline lookup yields CDR1 SGHRS and CDR2 YFSETQ. Losses at the gene ends were 3 bases for V and 5 bases for J; bases not matched to a gene: 5. This sequence joins TRBV5-1 and TRBJ1-1; 9 bases line up with TRBD1. The clonotype comes from a girl aged 10 to 17 in good health and CMV-seropositive. The material sequenced was PBMCs. The CDR3 loop reads CASSSGTGMTEAFF. The CDR3 DNA sequence: TGCGCCAGCAGCTCCGGGACAGGGATGACTGAAGCTTTCTTT.